Below are 3 T cell receptor beta chains sequenced from a single sample in a study of OX40 agonist ivuxolimab in advanced cancers. Measured with immunoSEQ multiplex PCR; TCRdb has only the in-frame clones, and not every one. Of 55,000 to 70,000 clones listed, over 80% were seen once; the top ten hold 4.6%. The source was CD4+ or CD8+ T cells sorted from blood, collected in a trial of the OX40 agonist ivuxolimab. The source is an adult with an advanced solid tumor such as melanoma, head and neck, liver or kidney cancer.

This clone turned up a few times. The chain has TRBV6-1 and TRBJ1-3, with D possibly being TRBD1 (6 bases). Germline-derived CDR1 and CDR2 are MNHNS and SASEGT. The CDR3 spans 15 residues. Trimming pared 2 bases from V and 3 bases from J, leaving 11 bases between. DNA of the CDR3: TGTGCCAGCAGTGAACAGGGGATTTATGGAAACACCATATATTTT. It specifies CASSEQGIYGNTIYF.

V gene TRBV10-3 combines with J gene TRBJ1-6; maybe TRBD1 (5 bases). Germline values: CDR1 ENHRY, CDR2 SYGVKD. With 4 bases removed from V and 6 bases from J, the gap between germline ends came to 10 bases. The CDR3 has 14 amino acids. Written as DNA, the CDR3 is TGTGCCATCAGTGGCACAGGAGGTAATTCACCCCTCCACTTT. As protein: CAISGTGGNSPLHF.

The chain has TRBV6-6 and TRBJ2-3; D remains unclear. The CDR3 length is 14 residues. Germline V lookup: CDR1 MNHNY, CDR2 SVGAGI (reference sequence). The V end was cut by 6 bases, the J end by 4 bases, with 14 bases between. The CDR3 loop is CASRDTKQADTQYF. The CDR3 region has the DNA TGTGCCAGCAGAGACACCAAGCAGGCAGATACGCAGTATTTT.